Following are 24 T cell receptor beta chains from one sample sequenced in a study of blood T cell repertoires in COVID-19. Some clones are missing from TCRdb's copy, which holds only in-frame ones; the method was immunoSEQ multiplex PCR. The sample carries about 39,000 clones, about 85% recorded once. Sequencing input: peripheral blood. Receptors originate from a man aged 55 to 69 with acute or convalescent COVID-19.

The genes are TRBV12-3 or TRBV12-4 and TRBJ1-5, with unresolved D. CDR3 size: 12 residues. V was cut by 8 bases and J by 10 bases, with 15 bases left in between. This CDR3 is CASGRGETPQHF. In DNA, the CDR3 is TGTGCCAGCGGTCGTGGGGAGACACCCCAGCATTTT.

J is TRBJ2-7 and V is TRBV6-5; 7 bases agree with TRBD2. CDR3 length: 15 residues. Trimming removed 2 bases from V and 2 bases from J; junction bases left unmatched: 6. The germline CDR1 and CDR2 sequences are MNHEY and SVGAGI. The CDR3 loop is CASSYLASGTYEQYF. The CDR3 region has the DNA TGTGCCAGCAGTTACCTGGCTAGCGGTACCTACGAGCAGTACTTC.

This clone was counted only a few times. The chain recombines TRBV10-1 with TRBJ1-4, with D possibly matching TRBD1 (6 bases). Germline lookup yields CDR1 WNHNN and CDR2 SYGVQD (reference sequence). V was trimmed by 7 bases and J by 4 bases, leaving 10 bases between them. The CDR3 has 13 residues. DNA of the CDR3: TGCGCCAGCACTAGGACAGATAATGAAAAACTGTTTTTT. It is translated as CASTRTDNEKLFF.

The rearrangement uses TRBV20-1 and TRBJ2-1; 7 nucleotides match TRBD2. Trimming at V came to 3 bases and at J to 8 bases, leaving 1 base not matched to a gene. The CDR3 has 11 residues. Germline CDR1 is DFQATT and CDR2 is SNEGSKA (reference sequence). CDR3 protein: CSARTSYEQFF. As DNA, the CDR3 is TGCAGTGCTAGGACTAGCTATGAGCAGTTCTTC.

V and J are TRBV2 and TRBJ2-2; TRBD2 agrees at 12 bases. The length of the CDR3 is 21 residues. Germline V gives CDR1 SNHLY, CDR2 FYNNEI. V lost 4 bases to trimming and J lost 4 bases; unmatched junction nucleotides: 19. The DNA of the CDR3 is TGTGCCAGCAGTGGTAGGCGTGGAGGACTAGCGGGAACCACCCCCACCGGGGAGCTGTTTTTT. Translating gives CASSGRRGGLAGTTPTGELFF.

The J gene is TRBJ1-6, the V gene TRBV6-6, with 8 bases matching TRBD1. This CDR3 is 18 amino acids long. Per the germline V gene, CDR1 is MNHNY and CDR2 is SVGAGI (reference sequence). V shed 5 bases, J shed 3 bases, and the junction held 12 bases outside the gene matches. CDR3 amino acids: CASSRKQGVEGYNSPLHF. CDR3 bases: TGTGCCAGCAGTCGTAAACAGGGGGTAGAAGGCTATAATTCACCCCTCCACTTT.

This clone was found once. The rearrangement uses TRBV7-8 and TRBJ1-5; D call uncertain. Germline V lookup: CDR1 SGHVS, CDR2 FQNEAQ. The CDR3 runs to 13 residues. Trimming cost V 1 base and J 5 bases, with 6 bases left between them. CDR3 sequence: CASSLVADQPQHF. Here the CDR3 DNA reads TGTGCCAGCAGCTTAGTTGCGGATCAGCCCCAGCATTTT.

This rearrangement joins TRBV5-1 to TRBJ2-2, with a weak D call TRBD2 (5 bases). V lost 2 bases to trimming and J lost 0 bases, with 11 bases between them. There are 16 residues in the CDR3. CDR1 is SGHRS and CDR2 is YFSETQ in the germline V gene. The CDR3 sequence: CASSFASRSNTGELFF. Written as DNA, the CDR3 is TGCGCCAGCAGCTTCGCTAGCAGATCGAACACCGGGGAGCTGTTTTTT.

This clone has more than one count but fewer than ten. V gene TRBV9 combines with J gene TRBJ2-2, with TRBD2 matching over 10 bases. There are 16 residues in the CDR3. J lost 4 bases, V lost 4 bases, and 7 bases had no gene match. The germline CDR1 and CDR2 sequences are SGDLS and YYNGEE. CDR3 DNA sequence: TGTGCCAGCAGCCCCCTCAGCGGGAGGGGCACCGGGGAGCTGTTTTTT. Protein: CASSPLSGRGTGELFF.

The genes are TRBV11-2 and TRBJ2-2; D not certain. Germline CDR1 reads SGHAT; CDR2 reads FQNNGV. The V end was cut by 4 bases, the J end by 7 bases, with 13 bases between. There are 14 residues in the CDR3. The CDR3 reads CASSSPISIGELFF. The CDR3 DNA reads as TGTGCCAGCAGCTCCCCGATTAGTATCGGGGAGCTGTTTTTT.

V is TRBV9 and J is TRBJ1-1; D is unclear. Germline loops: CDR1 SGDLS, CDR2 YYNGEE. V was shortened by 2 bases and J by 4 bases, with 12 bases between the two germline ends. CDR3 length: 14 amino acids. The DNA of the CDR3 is TGTGCCAGCAGCGTGGTACCTGCGGGCACTGAAGCTTTCTTT. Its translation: CASSVVPAGTEAFF.

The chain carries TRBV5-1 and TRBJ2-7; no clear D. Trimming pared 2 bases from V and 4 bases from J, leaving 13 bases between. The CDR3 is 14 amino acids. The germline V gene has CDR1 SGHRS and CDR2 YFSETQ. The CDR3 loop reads CASSLGSAGYEQYV. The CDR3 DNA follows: TGCGCCAGCAGCTTAGGCAGTGCAGGATACGAGCAGTACGTC.

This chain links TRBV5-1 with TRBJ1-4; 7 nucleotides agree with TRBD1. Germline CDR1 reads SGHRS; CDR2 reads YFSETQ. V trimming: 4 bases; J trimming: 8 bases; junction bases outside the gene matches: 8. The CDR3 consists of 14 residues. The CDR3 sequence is CASSVQGVGEKLFF. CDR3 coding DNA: TGCGCCAGCAGCGTCCAGGGGGTAGGCGAAAAACTGTTTTTT.

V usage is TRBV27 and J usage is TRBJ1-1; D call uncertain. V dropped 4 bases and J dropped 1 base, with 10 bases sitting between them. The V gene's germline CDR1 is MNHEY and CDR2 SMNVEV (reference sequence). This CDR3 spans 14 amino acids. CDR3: CASSSRHRNTEAFF. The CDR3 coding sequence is TGTGCCAGCAGTTCACGACACAGGAACACTGAAGCTTTCTTT.

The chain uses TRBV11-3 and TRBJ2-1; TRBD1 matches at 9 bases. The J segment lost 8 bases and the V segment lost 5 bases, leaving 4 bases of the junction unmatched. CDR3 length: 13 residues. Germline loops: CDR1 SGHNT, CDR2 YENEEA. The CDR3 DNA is TGTGCCAGCAGCCCAACAGGGGGCGATGAGCAGTTCTTC. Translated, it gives CASSPTGGDEQFF.

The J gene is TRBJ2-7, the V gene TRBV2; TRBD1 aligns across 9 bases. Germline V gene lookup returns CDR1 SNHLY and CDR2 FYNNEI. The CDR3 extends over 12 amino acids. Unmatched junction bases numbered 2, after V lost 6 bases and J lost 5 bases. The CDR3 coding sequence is TGTGCCAGCAGGGACAGGGGTGACGAGCAGTACGTC. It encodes CASRDRGDEQYV.

The CDR3 DNA sequence: TGTGCCAGCAGCTTGGACAGGGGGCATACGGATACGCAGTATTTT. It is translated as CASSLDRGHTDTQYF. The chain couples TRBV5-8 to TRBJ2-3; 9 bases line up with TRBD1. Unmatched junction bases numbered 5, after V lost 0 bases and J lost 6 bases. CDR1 is SGHTS, CDR2 YDEGEE, per germline. The CDR3 covers 15 residues.

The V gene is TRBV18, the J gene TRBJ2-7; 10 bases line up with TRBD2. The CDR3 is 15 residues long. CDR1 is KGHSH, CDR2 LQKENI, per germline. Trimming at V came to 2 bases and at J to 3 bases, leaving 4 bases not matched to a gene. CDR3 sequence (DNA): TGTGCCAGCTCACCAGCTAGCGGGAGAGGCTACGAGCAGTACGTC. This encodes CASSPASGRGYEQYV.

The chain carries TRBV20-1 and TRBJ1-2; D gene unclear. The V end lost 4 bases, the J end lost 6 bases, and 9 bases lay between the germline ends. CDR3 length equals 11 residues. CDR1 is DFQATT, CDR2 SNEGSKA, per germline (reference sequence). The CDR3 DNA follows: TGCAGTGCTATGTTACTAGATGGCTACACCTTC. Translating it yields CSAMLLDGYTF.

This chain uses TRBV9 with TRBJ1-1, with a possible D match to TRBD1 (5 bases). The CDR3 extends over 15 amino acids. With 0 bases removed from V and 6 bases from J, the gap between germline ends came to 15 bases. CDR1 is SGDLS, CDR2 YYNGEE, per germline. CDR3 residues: CASSVVKGPNPEAFF. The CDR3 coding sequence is TGTGCCAGCAGCGTAGTTAAGGGGCCTAACCCTGAAGCTTTCTTT.

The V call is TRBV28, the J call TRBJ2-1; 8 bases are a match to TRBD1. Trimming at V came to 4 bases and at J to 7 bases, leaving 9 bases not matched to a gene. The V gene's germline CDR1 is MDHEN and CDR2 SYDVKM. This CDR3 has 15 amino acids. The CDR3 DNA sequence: TGTGCCAGCAGTTCATTCCGGACAGGGATGAATGAGCAGTTCTTC. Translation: CASSSFRTGMNEQFF.

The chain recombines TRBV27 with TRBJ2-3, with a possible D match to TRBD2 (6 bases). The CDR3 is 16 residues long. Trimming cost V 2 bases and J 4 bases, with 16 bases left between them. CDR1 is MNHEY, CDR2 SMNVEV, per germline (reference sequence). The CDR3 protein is CASSLRGIIWSDTQYF. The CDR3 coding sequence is TGTGCCAGCAGTTTACGGGGGATTATTTGGTCAGATACGCAGTATTTT.

The CDR3 loop reads CASSEAGNKGKNIQYF. Here the CDR3 DNA reads TGTGCCAGCAGTGAAGCAGGGAATAAGGGCAAAAACATTCAGTACTTC. The chain carries TRBV25-1 and TRBJ2-4; D may be TRBD1 (5 bases). The germline V and J ends were trimmed by 2 bases and 3 bases, with 14 bases remaining between them. Per the germline V gene, CDR1 is MGHDK and CDR2 is SYGVNS. The CDR3 sequence is 16 residues long. The whole variable domain, filled in from reference TRBV25-1 and TRBJ2-4, reads EADIYQTPRYLVIGTGKKITLECSQTMGHDKMYWYQQDPGMELHLIHYSYGVNSTEKGDLSSESTVSRIRTEHFPLTLESARPSHTSQYLCASSEAGNKGKNIQYFGAGTRLSVL.

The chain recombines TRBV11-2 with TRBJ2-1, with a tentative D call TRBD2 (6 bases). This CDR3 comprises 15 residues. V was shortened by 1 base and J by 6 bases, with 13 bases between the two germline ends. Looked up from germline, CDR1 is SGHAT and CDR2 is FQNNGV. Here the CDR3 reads CASSLGSGVGNEQFF. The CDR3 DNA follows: TGTGCCAGCAGCTTAGGTTCGGGAGTGGGCAATGAGCAGTTCTTC.